This T cell receptor beta chain was identified during a study of blood T cell repertoires in COVID-19. Data came from immunoSEQ multiplex PCR; TCRdb stores just in-frame clones and leaves some out. The sample records hundreds of thousands of clones, 70% to 85% being singletons. Germline V CDR1 and CDR2: SGHTS, YDEGEE. The CDR3 extends over 12 amino acids. Deletions cut 4 bases from V and 4 bases from J, with 6 bases between. The chain has TRBV5-8 and TRBJ1-3, with a weak D call TRBD1 (5 bases). The sample taken for sequencing was peripheral blood. This sequence originates from a woman older than 75 with acute or convalescent COVID-19. CDR3 in DNA: TGTGCCAGCAGCCACAGGGGAAACACCATATATTTT. It codes for CASSHRGNTIYF.